This record covers a single T cell receptor beta chain. This clonotype was picked up a small number of times. What antigen it recognizes has not been identified. Base qualities are not recorded, but no much larger clone differs from it by a single base. This specimen comes from a study of identical twins (dated by TCRdb to the mid-2010s). With regard to the full study: To test whether fetal clonotypes persist, this study deep-sequenced TCR alpha and beta repertoires from monozygotic twins, from unrelated adults of various ages, and from cord blood. To rule out contamination, replicate twin experiments were performed at different times with different library preparation protocols. On the study overall, not on this receptor specifically: Abundant cord blood beta clonotypes had fewer insertions, young adult naive repertoires showed a similar but weaker trend, and memory repertoires showed no such trend. Recombination models systematically underestimated out-of-frame TCR alpha sharing in monozygotic twins but agreed with sharing between unrelated individuals. Zero-insertion analyses could be partly confounded by invariant T cells such as MAIT and iNKT, though diverse VJ usage argued against such confounding for most clonotypes. Compared with coincidental sharing between unrelated individuals, out-of-frame TCR alpha sequences shared between twins had an excess of sequences with low generation probability. The excess sharing between twins in beta out-of-frame sequences was weaker because fewer shared sequences reduced the signal-to-noise ratio. Because the same donors could not be followed over many years, the conclusions relied on cross-sectional statistical analysis.

The library was built by means of 5' RACE. Data came from an Illumina HiSeq 2000. A universal primer binding site was added through template switching, and the final cDNA carried a unique molecular identifier so that TCR cDNA molecules could be counted accurately. First-strand cDNA for TCR alpha and beta chains was synthesized from specific primers in the conserved constant-segment region. To control for contamination, every cDNA library carried two barcodes: a SMART-Mk sample barcode plus Illumina barcodes. TruSeq adapter sequences along with Illumina sample barcodes were introduced in two successive PCR steps. Sequencing of the TCR alpha and beta cDNA libraries was done on the Illumina HiSeq platform using custom primers. In the source study's methods: MiGEC processed the raw reads to extract unique molecular identifiers, while MiXCR was used to determine the CDR3 positions. For each individual, recombination models were inferred using an EM algorithm with the repgenHMM and IGoR tools. The tcR package in R was used for shared clonotype analysis, with sharing normalized by the product of cloneset sizes. To study raw recombination free of thymic and clonal selection effects, out-of-frame nonproductive sequences were analyzed. TCRdb trimmed the raw reads at Q25, called clones with MiXCR and kept productive beta chains. Each record represents a unique CDR3 protein, reported with the most common genes and DNA among its rows. The V and J calls and clone size come from TCRdb's table, not from the authors' own analysis. This sample gives approximately 700,000 distinct CDR3 sequences in total; 15% to 20% of them show up just once. 10% to 15% of the sample lies in the top ten.

Every donor in the study was a healthy Caucasian. The twin cohort comprised three pairs of female monozygotic twins, all aged roughly 18 to 30 years. Peripheral blood mononuclear cells were used as the source from which RNA for TCR libraries was isolated. The germline V gene encodes CDR1 SGHVS and CDR2 FNYEAQ. The CDR3 measures 13 amino acids from cysteine to phenylalanine. Of all the DNA, just the CDR3 is kept, 39 bases in frame from base 1. Deletion took 5 bases off V and 7 bases off J, with a span of 9 bases between the germline ends. These data were also filed under a second study, of T cells expressing NK-cell markers. The second paper states: In sorted CD3+CD56+NKG2C+, CD3+CD56+NKG2C- and CD3+CD56-NKG2C+ T-cell subsets from several donors, TCR beta-chain repertoires were profiled. Of the eight sequenced donors, seven were found to be HCMV-seropositive and one was found to be HCMV-seronegative. To restrict sorting to alphabetaTCR-expressing T cells, an anti-gammadeltaTCR antibody was added in several experiments. In roughly 6 donors, the dominant CD3+CD56+NKG2C+ clonotypes ranked among the top 10 CD8+ clonotypes, making up about 1.0-7.0% of CD8+ T cells. Those dominant clonotypes were again the most abundant among CD3+CD56-NKG2C+ cells in several donors, at about 28.3-60.1%. It remained unclear whether the expanded NKG2C-expressing T cell clones were specific for HCMV antigens. The eight sequenced donors were randomly selected healthy volunteers, three men and five women. A commercial ELISA kit detecting HCMV-specific IgG in serum was used to determine HCMV serostatus. Bulk peripheral blood T-cell repertoires were additionally sequenced from unsorted PBMC for six donors. MIGEC handled demultiplexing of the reads and grouping by UMI, while MiTCR was used to assemble and quantify clonotypes. To remove erroneous sequences, TCR cDNA sequences were retained only when supported by two or more reads. The tcR package was used for downstream repertoire analysis, with clonotypes matched between fractions based on CDR3 nucleotide sequence plus V segment. VDJmatch was used to annotate antigen specificity against VDJdb, with one amino acid substitution allowed in CDR3.

The sequence links TRBV7-6 to TRBJ1-6; no D gene is confidently identified. The origin of this receptor is a woman under 30 in good health. Material for sequencing was PBMCs. The CDR3 here reads CASSADGNSPLHF. Here is the DNA: TGTGCCAGCAGCGCGGACGGGAATTCACCCCTCCACTTT.